One and the same sample provided the 15 T cell receptor beta chains below, sequenced in a study of blood T cell repertoires in COVID-19. Data came from immunoSEQ multiplex PCR; TCRdb stores just in-frame clones and leaves some out. The profile shows 150,000 or so clones, about 80% of them singletons. The sequenced sample consisted of peripheral blood. The receptors originated from an older woman with acute or convalescent COVID-19.

V usage is TRBV11-1 and J usage is TRBJ2-1; 10 nucleotides agree with TRBD2. The CDR3 consists of 16 residues. Unmatched junction bases numbered 12, after V lost 6 bases and J lost 7 bases. Germline V gene lookup returns CDR1 SGHAT and CDR2 FQDESV (reference sequence). CDR3 region: CASRVILAGDKNEQFF. The DNA for the CDR3 is TGTGCCAGCAGAGTTATTCTAGCGGGGGATAAAAATGAGCAGTTCTTC.

The table lists this clone with a count of one. CDR3 protein: CASSEVVQEAKNIQYF. CDR3 sequence (DNA): TGTGCCAGCAGTGAAGTCGTACAGGAAGCCAAAAACATTCAGTACTTC. The rearrangement uses TRBV6-1 and TRBJ2-4; weak D call: TRBD1 (5 bases). Deletions cut 1 base from V and 0 bases from J, with 10 bases between. Germline V CDR1 and CDR2: MNHNS, SASEGT. The CDR3 is 16 amino acids.

A remark on this clone: The sample contains more than one DNA sequence encoding this CDR3. This sequence joins TRBV18 and TRBJ1-1; D might be TRBD1 (6 bases). The CDR3 has 13 residues. Germline CDR1 and CDR2: KGHSH and LQKENI. Trimming shortened V by 3 bases and J by 2 bases, and 7 bases separated the two germline ends. CDR3 loop: CASSPDSNTEAFF. The CDR3 DNA follows: TGTGCCAGCTCACCGGACAGTAACACTGAAGCTTTCTTT.

V and J are TRBV7-8 and TRBJ1-3; TRBD1 matches 7 bases. The CDR3 covers 15 residues. Germline values: CDR1 SGHVS, CDR2 FQNEAQ. V lost 5 bases and J lost 0; bases outside the gene matches: 4. In nucleotides, the CDR3 is TGTGCCAGCAGCCCGACAGGGACCTCTGGAAACACCATATATTTT. Its translation is CASSPTGTSGNTIYF.

The sample holds a few counts of this clone. The genes are TRBV19 and TRBJ1-3; 7 bases map to TRBD1. The CDR3 totals 14 residues. Looked up from germline, CDR1 is LNHDA and CDR2 is SQIVND (reference sequence). V lost 6 bases to trimming and J lost 0 bases; unmatched junction nucleotides: 2. CDR3 residues: CASSQGVSGNTIYF. In nucleotides, the CDR3 is TGTGCCAGTAGCCAGGGGGTCTCTGGAAACACCATATATTTT.

This chain joins TRBV3-1 (or the pseudogene TRBV3-2) and TRBJ1-2; D remains unclear. The V end lost 2 bases, the J end lost 3 bases, and 4 bases lay between the germline ends. This CDR3 has 12 residues. The germline gives CDR1 LGHDT, CDR2 YNNKEL (reference sequence). CDR3 coding DNA: TGTGCCAGCAGCCAACTCTACTATGGCTACACCTTC. As protein: CASSQLYYGYTF.

The chain uses TRBV11-3 and TRBJ2-5, with 9 bases aligning to TRBD1. After removal of 5 bases from V and 3 bases from J, the junction contained 10 bases not matched to a gene. This CDR3 is built from 16 residues. In germline, CDR1 is SGHNT, CDR2 YENEEA. The CDR3 sequence: CASSPDPGTGKETQYF. CDR3 in DNA: TGTGCCAGCAGCCCAGACCCCGGGACAGGGAAAGAGACCCAGTACTTC.

The rearrangement joins TRBV6-5 to TRBJ1-5, with a possible D match to TRBD1 (5 bases). V was pared by 5 bases and J by 6 bases, with 11 bases between. Per the germline V gene, CDR1 is MNHEY and CDR2 is SVGAGI. This CDR3 has 13 amino acids. The CDR3 loop reads CASSIDRFQPQHF. The CDR3 nucleotides read TGTGCCAGCAGTATTGACAGATTTCAGCCCCAGCATTTT.

This chain links TRBV28 with TRBJ2-6; D gene uncertain. With 7 bases removed from V and 0 bases from J, the gap between germline ends came to 16 bases. There are 17 residues in the CDR3. Germline V lookup: CDR1 MDHEN, CDR2 SYDVKM. CDR3 sequence (DNA): TGTGCCAGCACCTCTAGTGCAACGCTCTCTGGGGCCAACGTCCTGACTTTC. Encoded protein: CASTSSATLSGANVLTF.

J is TRBJ2-5 and V is TRBV3-1 (or the pseudogene TRBV3-2), with TRBD2 matching over 8 bases. V shed 4 bases, J shed 1 base, and the junction held 11 bases outside the gene matches. The CDR3 has 17 amino acids. Germline values: CDR1 LGHDT, CDR2 YNNKEL (reference sequence). The CDR3 nucleotides are TGTGCCAGCAGCCGCGGGCCTCACGGGGGGGCCCAAGAGACCCAGTACTTC. Its protein product is CASSRGPHGGAQETQYF.

The chain combines TRBV10-1 with TRBJ2-3; TRBD2 might be the D (7 bases). The CDR3 sequence is 16 residues long. In germline, CDR1 is WNHNN, CDR2 SYGVQD (reference sequence). Between the trimmed V and J ends, which lost 4 bases and 1 base, there was a span of 15 bases. The CDR3 DNA is TGCGCCAGCAGTGTAGGGGCGGGGGCTCGCACAGATACGCAGTATTTT. Translated, it gives CASSVGAGARTDTQYF.

This rearrangement joins TRBV5-1 to TRBJ2-3; TRBD2 matches 8 bases. The CDR3 length is 17 residues. After removal of 0 bases from V and 2 bases from J, the junction contained 8 bases not matched to a gene. CDR1 and CDR2 (germline): SGHRS, YFSETQ. CDR3 residues: CASSLGLAGPNTDTQYF. CDR3 DNA sequence: TGCGCCAGCAGCTTGGGCCTAGCGGGCCCGAACACAGATACGCAGTATTTT.

This clone was found once. This chain uses TRBV5-1 with TRBJ2-3, with a weak D call TRBD2 (6 bases). The CDR3 sequence is 15 residues long. Per the germline V gene, CDR1 is SGHRS and CDR2 is YFSETQ. V lost 4 bases to trimming and J lost 0 bases, with 12 bases between them. As DNA, the CDR3 is TGCGCCAGCAGCGGGGGACTCACTAGCACAGATACGCAGTATTTT. This translates into CASSGGLTSTDTQYF. Drawing the rest from reference TRBV5-1 and TRBJ2-3, the complete variable domain is KAGVTQTPRYLIKTRGQQVTLSCSPISGHRSVSWYQQTPGQGLQFLFEYFSETQRNKGNFPGRFSGRQFSNSRSEMNVSTLELGDSALYLCASSGGLTSTDTQYFGPGTRLTVL.

The V call is TRBV21-1, the J call TRBJ2-4; TRBD2, the table's D call, was not compared with the DNA. TRBV21-1 is a known pseudogene. There are 16 residues in the CDR3. The CDR3 sequence: CASSSRCPAATGIQYF. DNA of the CDR3: TGTGCCAGCAGCTCCCGCTGCCCGGCTGCCACGGGCATTCAGTACTTC.

This clone showed up just once. CDR3 region: CASSESGRGTEAFF. Here the CDR3 DNA reads TGCGCCAGCAGTGAGTCAGGGCGGGGGACTGAAGCTTTCTTT. The chain is built from TRBV10-1 and TRBJ1-1, with a tentative D call TRBD1 (5 bases). V was shortened by 0 bases and J by 5 bases, with 10 bases between the two germline ends. The germline CDR1 and CDR2 sequences are WNHNN and SYGVQD (reference sequence). This CDR3 region has 14 residues.